Listed here are 20 T cell receptor beta chains from one sample, sequenced in a study of blood T cell repertoires in COVID-19. Clones were read by immunoSEQ multiplex PCR, and TCRdb kept only the in-frame ones, dropping some. The table has roughly 200,000 clones, approximately 80% seen once. The sample comprised peripheral blood. The receptors originated from a middle-aged man who had recovered from COVID-19.

V usage is TRBV5-1 and J usage is TRBJ2-7; weak D call: TRBD2 (5 bases). There are 13 residues in the CDR3. Germline-derived CDR1 and CDR2 are SGHRS and YFSETQ. V shed 2 bases and J shed 0 bases, with 6 bases lying between them. The CDR3: CASSLAVSYEQYF. CDR3 coding DNA: TGCGCCAGCAGCTTAGCGGTCTCCTACGAGCAGTACTTC.

This clone was found a few times. The V gene is TRBV7-2, the J gene TRBJ1-6; no clear D. The CDR3 runs 13 residues. Germline CDR1 reads SGHTA; CDR2 reads FQGNSA. Trimming shortened V by 5 bases and J by 10 bases, and 12 bases separated the two germline ends. CDR3 sequence (DNA): TGTGCCAGCAGCCCCTGGGAGGGCTCACCCCTCCACTTT. Translated, it gives CASSPWEGSPLHF.

The V and J genes are TRBV13 and TRBJ2-1; 9 bases agree with TRBD2. CDR1 and CDR2 from the germline V gene are PRHDT and FYEKMQ (reference sequence). This CDR3 spans 15 amino acids. Trimming cost V 6 bases and J 12 bases; bases outside gene matches: 15. CDR3 loop: CASRAGGVARGGQFF. As DNA, the CDR3 is TGTGCCAGCAGGGCGGGAGGGGTCGCCCGGGGTGGGCAGTTCTTC. The full variable domain, with the rest looked up from reference TRBV13 and TRBJ2-1, is AAGVIQSPRHLIKEKRETATLKCYPIPRHDTVYWYQQGPGQDPQFLISFYEKMQSDKGSIPDRFSAQQFSDYHSELNMSSLELGDSALYFCASRAGGVARGGQFFGPGTRLTVL.

The chain carries TRBV5-1 and TRBJ2-3; 8 bases map to TRBD2. The germline gives CDR1 SGHRS, CDR2 YFSETQ. This CDR3 has 16 residues. After removal of 0 bases from V and 4 bases from J, the junction contained 7 bases not matched to a gene. The CDR3 region is CASSLDAGGVADTQYF. The CDR3 coding sequence is TGCGCCAGCAGCTTGGACGCGGGAGGAGTAGCAGATACGCAGTATTTT.

This chain connects TRBV3-1 (or the pseudogene TRBV3-2) to TRBJ1-1; possible D gene TRBD1, 5 bases. The germline V gene has CDR1 LGHDT and CDR2 YNNKEL (reference sequence). CDR3 size: 17 residues. V was cut by 2 bases and J by 10 bases, with 26 bases left in between. The CDR3 DNA is TGTGCCAGCAGCCAATCGACAGAACCCGTTCACCCCTTCGTAGCTTTCTTT. Protein product: CASSQSTEPVHPFVAFF.

V and J are TRBV29-1 and TRBJ2-2; TRBD2 matches at 11 bases. V gave up 4 bases and J gave up 4 bases; unmatched junction bases: 14. Germline values: CDR1 SQVTM, CDR2 ANQGSEA. This CDR3 is built from 18 residues. CDR3 loop: CSVVISVSGRAFTGELFF. In nucleotides, the CDR3 is TGCAGCGTTGTGATATCGGTTAGCGGGAGGGCCTTCACCGGGGAGCTGTTTTTT.

The rearrangement uses TRBV18 and TRBJ2-1; D unresolved. Germline CDR1 is KGHSH and CDR2 is LQKENI. This CDR3 has 12 residues. Trimming pared 6 bases from V and 7 bases from J, leaving 10 bases between. The CDR3 DNA follows: TGTGCCAGCTCGACTTCGACGAATGAGCAGTTCTTC. It translates to CASSTSTNEQFF.

This sequence joins TRBV20-1 and TRBJ2-1; D unresolved. This CDR3 has 17 amino acids. Trimming stripped 3 bases from V and 2 bases from J, with 20 bases between. Germline CDR1 reads DFQATT; CDR2 reads SNEGSKA (reference sequence). The CDR3 loop is CSASQKNLVPAYNEQFF. The CDR3, as DNA: TGCAGTGCTAGTCAAAAGAACCTAGTTCCAGCCTACAATGAGCAGTTCTTC.

This clone has a handful of counts. The chain joins TRBV7-3 to TRBJ1-3; no clear D. The CDR3 covers 15 residues. Trimming pared 2 bases from V and 3 bases from J, leaving 11 bases between. The V gene's germline CDR1 is SGHTA and CDR2 FQGTGA. In DNA, the CDR3 is TGTGCCAGCAGCTTAGGACCCGGGGTTGGAAACACCATATATTTT. It is translated as CASSLGPGVGNTIYF.

J is TRBJ2-7 and V is TRBV29-1, with TRBD1 identical over 8 bases. This CDR3 comprises 14 residues. CDR1 is SQVTM and CDR2 is ANQGSEA in the germline V gene. V lost 1 base to trimming and J lost 4 bases; unmatched junction nucleotides: 6. CDR3 coding DNA: TGCAGCGTTGAAGCCAGGACAGGGAAATACGAGCAGTACTTC. As protein: CSVEARTGKYEQYF.

The genes are TRBV18 and TRBJ2-7; 11 nucleotides match TRBD2. The length of the CDR3 is 13 residues. Per germline, CDR1 KGHSH and CDR2 LQKENI. The ends lost 5 bases at V and 7 bases at J; junction bases unmatched: 4. The CDR3: CASSTGTSGEQYF. As DNA, the CDR3 is TGTGCCAGCTCAACCGGGACTAGCGGAGAGCAGTACTTC.

The chain couples TRBV6-2 or TRBV6-3 to TRBJ2-7; 13 bases map to TRBD2. Losses at the gene ends were 5 bases for V and 3 bases for J; bases not matched to a gene: 4. This CDR3 region has 15 residues. Germline V gene sequence: CDR1 MNHEY, CDR2 SVGEGT. This CDR3 reads CASSTRTSGSYEQYF. Written as DNA, the CDR3 is TGTGCCAGCAGTACCAGGACTAGCGGGAGCTACGAGCAGTACTTC.

The rearrangement links TRBV19 to TRBJ1-2; D is unresolved. Germline V gene data show CDR1 as LNHDA and CDR2 as SQIVND (reference sequence). Between the trimmed V and J ends, which lost 1 base and 4 bases, there was a span of 10 bases. The CDR3 consists of 14 residues. DNA of the CDR3: TGTGCCAGTAGTATAGTACCGGGAATCTATGGCTACACCTTC. This sequence encodes CASSIVPGIYGYTF.

This clone was detected a few times. V gene TRBV28 combines with J gene TRBJ1-1, with 7 bases matching TRBD1. Germline CDR1 MDHEN, CDR2 SYDVKM. CDR3 length: 14 amino acids. V was pared by 6 bases and J by 0 bases, with 4 bases of the junction left unmatched. For the CDR3, the DNA is TGTGCCAGCAGAAACGACAGGGTGAACACTGAAGCTTTCTTT. It translates to CASRNDRVNTEAFF.

This clone was counted ten times or more. The CDR3 DNA reads TGTGCCAGCAGCCTCCGACCGGGACAGGGGTCTTCTGGGGCCAACGTCCTGACTTTC. This translates into CASSLRPGQGSSGANVLTF. The V and J genes are TRBV3-1 (or the pseudogene TRBV3-2) and TRBJ2-6; 10 nucleotides match TRBD1. Germline values: CDR1 LGHDT, CDR2 YNNKEL (reference sequence). The CDR3 has 19 residues. Trimming cost V 4 bases and J 1 base; bases outside gene matches: 10.

The chain employs TRBV5-1 and TRBJ2-4; D may be TRBD1 (6 bases). CDR1 SGHRS and CDR2 YFSETQ come from the germline V gene. CDR3 size: 16 residues. V was clipped by 0 bases and J by 1 base, with 11 bases between them. CDR3 residues: CASSLAHRVAKNIQYF. The CDR3, as DNA: TGCGCCAGCAGCTTGGCGCACAGGGTGGCCAAAAACATTCAGTACTTC.

The chain is built from TRBV20-1 and TRBJ2-7; D perhaps matches TRBD2 (5 bases). Germline V gives CDR1 DFQATT, CDR2 SNEGSKA (reference sequence). The CDR3 has 11 amino acids. Trimming removed 7 bases at V and 0 bases at J, with 7 bases between. The CDR3 protein is CSVRGSYEQYF. Here the CDR3 DNA reads TGCAGTGTTCGGGGCTCCTACGAGCAGTACTTC.

The V gene is TRBV5-1, the J gene TRBJ1-4; D might be TRBD1 (5 bases). Deletions cut 5 bases from V and 7 bases from J, with 12 bases between. Per germline, CDR1 SGHRS and CDR2 YFSETQ. The CDR3 consists of 13 residues. Written as DNA, the CDR3 is TGCGCCAGCAGGCCGGGCCAGGGTGAAAAACTGTTTTTT. It is translated as CASRPGQGEKLFF.

V gene TRBV9 combines with J gene TRBJ1-4; tentative D call: TRBD1 (5 bases). Germline values: CDR1 SGDLS, CDR2 YYNGEE. V was shortened by 4 bases and J by 8 bases, with 18 bases between the two germline ends. The CDR3 is made up of 15 amino acids. The CDR3 coding sequence is TGTGCCAGCAGCCCCGGTACGCAGGGTCGGGAAAAACTGTTTTTT. Translation: CASSPGTQGREKLFF.

This clone was seen once. The DNA of the CDR3 is TGTGCCAGCAGCTTAGCGCAAGGCGGGGAATGGTATGGCTACACCTTC. Its protein product is CASSLAQGGEWYGYTF. The genes are TRBV7-8 and TRBJ1-2; D not resolved. V dropped 0 bases and J dropped 5 bases, with 16 bases sitting between them. The CDR3 has 16 residues. Germline CDR1 SGHVS, CDR2 FQNEAQ.